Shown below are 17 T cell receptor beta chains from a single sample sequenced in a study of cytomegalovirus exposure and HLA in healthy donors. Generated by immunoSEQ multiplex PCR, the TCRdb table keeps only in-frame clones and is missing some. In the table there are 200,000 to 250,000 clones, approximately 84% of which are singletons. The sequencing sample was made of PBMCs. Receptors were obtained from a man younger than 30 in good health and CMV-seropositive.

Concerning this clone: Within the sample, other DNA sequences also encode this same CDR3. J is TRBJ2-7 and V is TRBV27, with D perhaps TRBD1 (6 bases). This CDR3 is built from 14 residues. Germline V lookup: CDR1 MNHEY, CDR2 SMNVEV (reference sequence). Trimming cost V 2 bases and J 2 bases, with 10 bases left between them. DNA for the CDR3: TGTGCCAGCAGTTTAGGGGGCCAAACCTACGAGCAGTACTTC. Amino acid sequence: CASSLGGQTYEQYF.

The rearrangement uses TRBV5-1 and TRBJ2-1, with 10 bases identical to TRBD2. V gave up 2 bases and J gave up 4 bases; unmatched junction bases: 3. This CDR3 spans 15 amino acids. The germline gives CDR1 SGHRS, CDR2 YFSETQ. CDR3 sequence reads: CASSFGLAAYNEQFF. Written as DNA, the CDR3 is TGCGCCAGCAGCTTCGGACTAGCGGCATACAATGAGCAGTTCTTC.

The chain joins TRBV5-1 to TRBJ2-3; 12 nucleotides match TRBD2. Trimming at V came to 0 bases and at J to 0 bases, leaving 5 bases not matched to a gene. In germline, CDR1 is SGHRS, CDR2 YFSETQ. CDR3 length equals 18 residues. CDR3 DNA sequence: TGCGCCAGCAGCTTGGTACCTGGGACTAGCGGGAGCACAGATACGCAGTATTTT. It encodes CASSLVPGTSGSTDTQYF.

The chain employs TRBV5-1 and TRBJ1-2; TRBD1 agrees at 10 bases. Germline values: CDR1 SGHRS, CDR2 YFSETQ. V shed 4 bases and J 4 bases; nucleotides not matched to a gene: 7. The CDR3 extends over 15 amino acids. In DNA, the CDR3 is TGCGCCAGCAGCCCGATGGACAGGGGGGGCTATGGCTACACCTTC. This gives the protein CASSPMDRGGYGYTF.

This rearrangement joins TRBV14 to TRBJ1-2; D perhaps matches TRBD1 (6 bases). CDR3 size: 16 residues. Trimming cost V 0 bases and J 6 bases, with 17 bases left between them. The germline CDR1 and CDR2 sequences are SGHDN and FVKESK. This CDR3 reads CASSQETGPGLNGYTF. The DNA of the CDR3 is TGTGCCAGCAGCCAAGAAACAGGGCCGGGTCTAAATGGCTACACCTTC.

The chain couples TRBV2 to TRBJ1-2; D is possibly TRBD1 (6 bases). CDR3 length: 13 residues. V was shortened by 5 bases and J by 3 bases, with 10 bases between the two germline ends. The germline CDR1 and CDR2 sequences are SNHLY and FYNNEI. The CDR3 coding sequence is TGTGCCAGCAGTATTCAGGGGCACTATGGCTACACCTTC. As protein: CASSIQGHYGYTF.

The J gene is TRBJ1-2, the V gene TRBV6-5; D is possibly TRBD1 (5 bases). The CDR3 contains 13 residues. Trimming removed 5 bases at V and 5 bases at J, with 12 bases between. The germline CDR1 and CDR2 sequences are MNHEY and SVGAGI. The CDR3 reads CASSISRGYGYTF. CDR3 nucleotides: TGTGCCAGCAGTATTAGTAGGGGTTATGGCTACACCTTC.

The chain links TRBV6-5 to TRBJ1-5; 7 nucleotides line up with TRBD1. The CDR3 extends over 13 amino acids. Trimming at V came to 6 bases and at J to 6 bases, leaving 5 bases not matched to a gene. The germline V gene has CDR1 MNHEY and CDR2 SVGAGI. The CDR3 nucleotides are TGTGCCAGCAGGCGCGGGGACAGTCAGCCCCAGCATTTT. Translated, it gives CASRRGDSQPQHF.

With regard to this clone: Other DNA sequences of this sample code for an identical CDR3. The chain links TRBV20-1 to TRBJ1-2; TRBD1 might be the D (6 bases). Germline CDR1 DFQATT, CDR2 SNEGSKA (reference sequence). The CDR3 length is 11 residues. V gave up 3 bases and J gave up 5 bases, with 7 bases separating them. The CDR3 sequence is CSARQGYGYTF. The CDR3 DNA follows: TGCAGTGCTAGGCAGGGGTATGGCTACACCTTC.

This CDR3 reads CSVGVQGKEGEAFF. Here the CDR3 DNA reads TGCAGCGTTGGAGTACAGGGGAAGGAGGGTGAAGCTTTCTTT. V gene TRBV29-1 combines with J gene TRBJ1-1; the match to TRBD1 covers 7 bases. The CDR3 sequence is 14 residues long. Unmatched junction bases numbered 12, after V lost 4 bases and J lost 7 bases. CDR1 and CDR2 (germline): SQVTM, ANQGSEA.

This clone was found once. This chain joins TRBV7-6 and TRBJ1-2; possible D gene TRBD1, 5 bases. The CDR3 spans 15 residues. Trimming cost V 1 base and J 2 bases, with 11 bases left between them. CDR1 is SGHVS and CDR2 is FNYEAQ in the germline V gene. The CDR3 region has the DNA TGTGCCAGCAGCTTAGGGACGCGGGGGAACTATGGCTACACCTTC. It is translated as CASSLGTRGNYGYTF.

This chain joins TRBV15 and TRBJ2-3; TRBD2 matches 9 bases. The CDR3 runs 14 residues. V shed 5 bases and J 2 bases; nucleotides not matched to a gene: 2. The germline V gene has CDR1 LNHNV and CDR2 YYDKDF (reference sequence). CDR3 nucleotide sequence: TGTGCCACCAGCCTAGCGGGGCCCACAGATACGCAGTATTTT. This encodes CATSLAGPTDTQYF.

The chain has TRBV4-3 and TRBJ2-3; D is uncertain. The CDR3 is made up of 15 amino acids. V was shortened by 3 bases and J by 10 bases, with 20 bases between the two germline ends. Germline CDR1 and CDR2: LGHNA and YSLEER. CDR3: CASSHSRLYLDAQYF. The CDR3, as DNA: TGCGCCAGCAGCCATTCTAGGCTATACCTGGATGCGCAGTATTTT.

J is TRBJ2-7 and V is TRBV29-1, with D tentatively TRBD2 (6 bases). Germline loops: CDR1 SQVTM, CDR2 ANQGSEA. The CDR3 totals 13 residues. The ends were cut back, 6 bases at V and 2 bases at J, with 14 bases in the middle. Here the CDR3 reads CSVGGHGTYEQYF. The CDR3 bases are TGCAGCGTGGGAGGCCACGGGACCTACGAGCAGTACTTC.

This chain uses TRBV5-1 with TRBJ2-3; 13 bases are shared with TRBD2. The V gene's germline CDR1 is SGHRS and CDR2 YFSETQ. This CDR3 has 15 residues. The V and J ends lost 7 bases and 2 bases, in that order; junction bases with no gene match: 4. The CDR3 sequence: CASGTSGAFTDTQYF. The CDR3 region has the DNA TGCGCCAGCGGGACTAGCGGGGCCTTCACAGATACGCAGTATTTT.

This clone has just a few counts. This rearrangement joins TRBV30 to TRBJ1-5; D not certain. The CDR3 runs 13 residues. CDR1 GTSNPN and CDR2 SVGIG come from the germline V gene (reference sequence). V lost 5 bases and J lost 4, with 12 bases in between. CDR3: CAWQADRNQPQHF. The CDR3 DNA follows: TGTGCCTGGCAAGCCGACCGGAATCAGCCCCAGCATTTT.

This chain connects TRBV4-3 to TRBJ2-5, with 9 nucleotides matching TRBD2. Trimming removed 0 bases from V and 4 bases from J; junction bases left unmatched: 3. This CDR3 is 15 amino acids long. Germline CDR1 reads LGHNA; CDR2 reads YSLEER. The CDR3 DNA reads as TGCGCCAGCAGCCAAGAATGGCGGGAGGGAGAGACCCAGTACTTC. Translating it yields CASSQEWREGETQYF.